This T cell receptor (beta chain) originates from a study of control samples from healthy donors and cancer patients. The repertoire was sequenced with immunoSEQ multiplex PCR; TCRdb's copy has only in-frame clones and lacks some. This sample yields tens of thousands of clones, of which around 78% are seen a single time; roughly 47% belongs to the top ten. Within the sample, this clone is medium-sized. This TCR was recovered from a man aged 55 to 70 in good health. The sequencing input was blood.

The CDR3 spells CASSLGRSLNTEAFF. The CDR3 DNA reads TGCGCCAGCAGCTTGGGAAGGTCCTTAAACACTGAAGCTTTCTTT. This chain connects TRBV5-1 to TRBJ1-1; D remains ambiguous. V lost 0 bases and J 2 bases, leaving 11 bases between the germline ends. The CDR3 has 15 residues. Germline CDR1 SGHRS, CDR2 YFSETQ.